Following are 4 T cell receptor beta chains from one sample sequenced in a study of shared clonotypes between healthy human individuals. Libraries were prepared by immunoSEQ multiplex PCR; TCRdb keeps only in-frame clonotypes and omits some of them. The data contain about 1.5 million clones, 98% of them singletons. The sample taken for sequencing was naive CD4+ T cells sorted from blood. The subset is: CD45RA+ positively selected. These receptors were obtained from a man aged 30 to 39 in good health.

The chain has TRBV9 and TRBJ2-3; D remains unclear. Trimming took off 0 bases at V and 2 bases at J, with 13 bases between the two ends. Germline values: CDR1 SGDLS, CDR2 YYNGEE. This CDR3 region has 16 residues. The CDR3: CASSVDGRQPTDTQYF. The CDR3 region has the DNA TGTGCCAGCAGCGTAGATGGGCGGCAACCCACAGATACGCAGTATTTT.

This rearrangement joins TRBV7-9 to TRBJ2-5, with TRBD2 matching over 12 bases. This CDR3 has 14 amino acids. Germline assignment: CDR1 SEHNR and CDR2 FQNEAQ (reference sequence). V lost 5 bases and J lost 4; bases outside the gene matches: 2. The CDR3 protein is CASSAGLAGETQYF. The CDR3 DNA reads as TGTGCCAGCAGCGCGGGACTAGCGGGAGAGACCCAGTACTTC.

The genes are TRBV12-5 and TRBJ1-1, with a weak D call TRBD1 (5 bases). V dropped 5 bases and J dropped 10 bases, with 17 bases sitting between them. CDR3 length: 13 amino acids. Germline CDR1 and CDR2: LGHNT and FRNRAP. The CDR3 sequence: CASGLSRSGGAFF. In DNA, the CDR3 is TGTGCTAGTGGTCTCTCCCGTTCCGGGGGAGCTTTCTTT.

The V call is TRBV11-2, the J call TRBJ2-7, with 9 bases aligning to TRBD2. From germline, CDR1 is SGHAT and CDR2 FQNNGV. With V trimmed by 2 bases and J by 3 bases, 5 bases remained unmatched. CDR3 size: 15 residues. The CDR3 spells CASSLSSGTIYEQYF. Written as DNA, the CDR3 is TGTGCCAGCAGCTTATCTAGCGGGACCATCTACGAGCAGTACTTC.